A selection of T cell receptor beta chains follows, all from one sample in a study of control samples from healthy donors and cancer patients. Sequencing used immunoSEQ multiplex PCR; TCRdb keeps in-frame clones, though not all of them. The profile covers approximately 170,000 clones, with roughly 91% appearing a single time and less than 1.6% taken by the ten largest. The sample comprised blood. All receptors come from a young woman in good health. Each CDR3 is given with its conserved first and last residue. The D gene is left open where the match is weak. Clone size, where shown, is once, few, many, or a class for clones that have expanded.

D gene: TRBD2; CDR3 length: 16; J gene: TRBJ2-1; V gene: TRBV3-1/TRBV3-2; clone size: -; CDR3 protein: CASSQVGAGGRNEQFF; CDR3 DNA: TGTGCCAGCAGCCAAGTAGGAGCGGGAGGAAGGAATGAGCAGTTCTTC
D gene: TRBD2; CDR3 length: 15; J gene: TRBJ2-7; V gene: TRBV4-2; clone size: -; CDR3 protein: CASSQTSGSSYEQYF; CDR3 DNA: TGTGCCAGCAGCCAAACTAGCGGGAGCTCCTACGAGCAGTACTTC
D gene: -; CDR3 length: 14; J gene: TRBJ1-4; V gene: TRBV7-2; clone size: -; CDR3 protein: CASSLGQGNGKLFF; CDR3 DNA: TGTGCCAGCAGCTTAGGGCAGGGTAACGGAAAACTGTTTTTT
D gene: -; CDR3 length: 13; J gene: TRBJ1-6; V gene: TRBV7-2; clone size: -; CDR3 protein: CASSIRQDSPLHF; CDR3 DNA: TGTGCCAGCAGCATTCGACAGGATTCACCCCTCCACTTT
D gene: -; CDR3 length: 14; J gene: TRBJ1-2; V gene: TRBV3-1/TRBV3-2; clone size: -; CDR3 protein: CASSQEGGNYGYTF; CDR3 DNA: TGTGCCAGCAGCCAAGAGGGAGGTAACTATGGCTACACCTTC
D gene: TRBD1; CDR3 length: 16; J gene: TRBJ2-5; V gene: TRBV2; clone size: -; CDR3 protein: CASSAQGQGSSETQYF; CDR3 DNA: TGTGCCAGCAGCGCTCAGGGACAGGGTAGTAGTGAGACCCAGTACTTC
D gene: -; CDR3 length: 14; J gene: TRBJ2-3; V gene: TRBV20-1; clone size: -; CDR3 protein: CSASRAGGTDTQYF; CDR3 DNA: TGCAGTGCTAGTCGGGCAGGGGGCACAGATACGCAGTATTTT
D gene: TRBD2; CDR3 length: 17; J gene: TRBJ2-5; V gene: TRBV9; clone size: -; CDR3 protein: CASSVAGLAGGQETQYF; CDR3 DNA: TGTGCCAGCAGCGTAGCGGGACTAGCGGGGGGCCAAGAGACCCAGTACTTC
D gene: TRBD1; CDR3 length: 14; J gene: TRBJ1-5; V gene: TRBV15; clone size: -; CDR3 protein: CATSRGQGMEPQHF; CDR3 DNA: TGTGCCACCAGCAGAGGACAGGGCATGGAGCCCCAGCATTTT
D gene: -; CDR3 length: 14; J gene: TRBJ1-3; V gene: TRBV19; clone size: -; CDR3 protein: CASRQGSSGNTIYF; CDR3 DNA: TGTGCCAGTCGACAAGGTTCCTCTGGAAACACCATATATTTT
D gene: -; CDR3 length: 12; J gene: TRBJ2-5; V gene: TRBV2; clone size: -; CDR3 protein: CASLREEETQYF; CDR3 DNA: TGTGCCAGCCTCCGGGAAGAAGAGACCCAGTACTTC
D gene: TRBD2; CDR3 length: 15; J gene: TRBJ2-2; V gene: TRBV29-1; clone size: -; CDR3 protein: CSVEGSSGRGGQLFF; CDR3 DNA: TGCAGCGTTGAAGGGTCTAGCGGGAGGGGCGGGCAGCTGTTTTTT
D gene: -; CDR3 length: 14; J gene: TRBJ2-1; V gene: TRBV11-2; clone size: -; CDR3 protein: CASSLSGSYNEQFF; CDR3 DNA: TGTGCCAGCAGCTTGAGCGGCTCCTACAATGAGCAGTTCTTC
D gene: TRBD1; CDR3 length: 15; J gene: TRBJ2-7; V gene: TRBV4-1; clone size: -; CDR3 protein: CASSLRTGSSYEQYF; CDR3 DNA: TGCGCCAGCAGCCTGCGGACAGGGAGCTCCTACGAGCAGTACTTC
D gene: TRBD1; CDR3 length: 17; J gene: TRBJ2-6; V gene: TRBV27; clone size: once; CDR3 protein: CASSLLDRGRDANVLTF; CDR3 DNA: TGTGCCAGCAGTTTACTGGACAGGGGGCGTGATGCCAACGTCCTGACTTTC
D gene: -; CDR3 length: 15; J gene: TRBJ1-4; V gene: TRBV28; clone size: once; CDR3 protein: CASSLGGGANEKLFF; CDR3 DNA: TGTGCCAGCAGTTTAGGAGGGGGGGCTAATGAAAAACTGTTTTTT
D gene: TRBD1; CDR3 length: 15; J gene: TRBJ1-5; V gene: TRBV29-1; clone size: -; CDR3 protein: CSVGAGGSSNQPQHF; CDR3 DNA: TGCAGCGTTGGCGCAGGGGGCAGTAGCAATCAGCCCCAGCATTTT
D gene: -; CDR3 length: 16; J gene: TRBJ1-2; V gene: TRBV28; clone size: -; CDR3 protein: CASSLSRARNRYGYTF; CDR3 DNA: TGTGCCAGCAGTTTATCTAGGGCCAGGAATCGCTATGGCTACACCTTC
D gene: -; CDR3 length: 15; J gene: TRBJ1-5; V gene: TRBV3-1/TRBV3-2; clone size: once; CDR3 protein: CASSQGQGSNQPQHF; CDR3 DNA: TGTGCCAGCAGCCAAGGGCAGGGTAGCAATCAGCCCCAGCATTTT
D gene: TRBD2; CDR3 length: 16; J gene: TRBJ2-1; V gene: TRBV19; clone size: -; CDR3 protein: CASSMISSGGYNEQFF; CDR3 DNA: TGTGCCAGTAGTATGATCTCTAGCGGGGGGTACAATGAGCAGTTCTTC
D gene: TRBD2; CDR3 length: 15; J gene: TRBJ2-7; V gene: TRBV7-3; clone size: -; CDR3 protein: CASSPFSGSSYEQYF; CDR3 DNA: TGTGCCAGCAGCCCGTTTAGCGGGAGCTCCTACGAGCAGTACTTC
D gene: TRBD1; CDR3 length: 13; J gene: TRBJ1-2; V gene: TRBV2; clone size: -; CDR3 protein: CASSGTGGYGYTF; CDR3 DNA: TGTGCCAGCAGTGGGACAGGGGGCTATGGCTACACCTTC
D gene: TRBD1; CDR3 length: 14; J gene: TRBJ1-1; V gene: TRBV28; clone size: once; CDR3 protein: CASSPRQGATEAFF; CDR3 DNA: TGTGCCAGCAGTCCCCGACAGGGGGCCACTGAAGCTTTCTTT
D gene: -; CDR3 length: 13; J gene: TRBJ2-5; V gene: TRBV6-5; clone size: -; CDR3 protein: CASSSGRGETQYF; CDR3 DNA: TGTGCCAGCAGTTCAGGTCGGGGAGAGACCCAGTACTTC
D gene: TRBD1; CDR3 length: 13; J gene: TRBJ1-2; V gene: TRBV9; clone size: -; CDR3 protein: CASSGTGAYGYTF; CDR3 DNA: TGTGCCAGCAGCGGGACAGGAGCCTATGGCTACACCTTC
D gene: -; CDR3 length: 13; J gene: TRBJ2-7; V gene: TRBV4-1; clone size: -; CDR3 protein: CASSQGGRAEQYF; CDR3 DNA: TGCGCCAGCAGCCAAGGCGGAAGGGCCGAGCAGTACTTC
D gene: -; CDR3 length: 14; J gene: TRBJ2-7; V gene: TRBV7-8; clone size: -; CDR3 protein: CASSPLRSSYEQYF; CDR3 DNA: TGTGCCAGCAGCCCGCTTAGAAGCTCCTACGAGCAGTACTTC
D gene: -; CDR3 length: 13; J gene: TRBJ2-2; V gene: TRBV19; clone size: -; CDR3 protein: CASSIWGSGELFF; CDR3 DNA: TGTGCCAGTAGTATTTGGGGGTCCGGGGAGCTGTTTTTT
D gene: -; CDR3 length: 15; J gene: TRBJ2-3; V gene: TRBV4-2; clone size: -; CDR3 protein: CASSQDKGRSDTQYF; CDR3 DNA: TGTGCCAGCAGCCAAGATAAAGGACGCTCAGATACGCAGTATTTT
D gene: -; CDR3 length: 13; J gene: TRBJ1-2; V gene: TRBV6-1; clone size: -; CDR3 protein: CASSQGESYGYTF; CDR3 DNA: TGTGCCAGCAGTCAGGGTGAGAGCTATGGCTACACCTTC
D gene: -; CDR3 length: 15; J gene: TRBJ1-5; V gene: TRBV7-8; clone size: -; CDR3 protein: CASSPLTASNQPQHF; CDR3 DNA: TGTGCCAGCAGCCCATTGACGGCTAGCAATCAGCCCCAGCATTTT
D gene: -; CDR3 length: 15; J gene: TRBJ1-5; V gene: TRBV6-4; clone size: -; CDR3 protein: CASSVSPGGNQPQHF; CDR3 DNA: TGTGCCAGCAGTGTCTCACCCGGGGGGAATCAGCCCCAGCATTTT
D gene: TRBD2; CDR3 length: 15; J gene: TRBJ2-3; V gene: TRBV7-8; clone size: -; CDR3 protein: CASSLASGRVDTQYF; CDR3 DNA: TGTGCCAGCAGCTTGGCTAGCGGGAGGGTAGATACGCAGTATTTT
D gene: -; CDR3 length: 15; J gene: TRBJ1-3; V gene: TRBV4-3; clone size: -; CDR3 protein: CASSQVEGSGNTIYF; CDR3 DNA: TGCGCCAGCAGCCAAGTGGAGGGCTCTGGAAACACCATATATTTT
D gene: -; CDR3 length: 15; J gene: TRBJ1-2; V gene: TRBV6-5; clone size: -; CDR3 protein: CASSYSRRATPGYTF; CDR3 DNA: TGTGCCAGCAGTTACTCGAGGCGAGCCACCCCCGGCTACACCTTC
D gene: -; CDR3 length: 14; J gene: TRBJ1-2; V gene: TRBV7-9; clone size: -; CDR3 protein: CASSLSDSNYGYTF; CDR3 DNA: TGTGCCAGCAGCTTATCAGACAGTAACTATGGCTACACCTTC
D gene: TRBD1; CDR3 length: 14; J gene: TRBJ1-1; V gene: TRBV5-1; clone size: -; CDR3 protein: CASRGTALNTEAFF; CDR3 DNA: TGCGCCAGCAGGGGGACAGCTCTGAACACTGAAGCTTTCTTT
D gene: TRBD1; CDR3 length: 15; J gene: TRBJ1-2; V gene: TRBV5-4; clone size: once; CDR3 protein: CASSPQDRASYGYTF; CDR3 DNA: TGTGCCAGCAGCCCGCAGGACAGGGCCTCCTATGGCTACACCTTC
D gene: -; CDR3 length: 14; J gene: TRBJ2-6; V gene: TRBV6-1; clone size: -; CDR3 protein: CASSDISGANVLTF; CDR3 DNA: TGTGCCAGCAGTGATATCTCTGGGGCCAACGTCCTGACTTTC
D gene: TRBD2; CDR3 length: 13; J gene: TRBJ2-3; V gene: TRBV29-1; clone size: -; CDR3 protein: CSGAGGPGDTQYF; CDR3 DNA: TGCAGCGGAGCGGGAGGGCCCGGAGATACGCAGTATTTT
D gene: -; CDR3 length: 14; J gene: TRBJ2-2; V gene: TRBV9; clone size: -; CDR3 protein: CASSVGWRAGELFF; CDR3 DNA: TGTGCCAGCAGCGTTGGGTGGCGGGCGGGGGAGCTGTTTTTT
D gene: TRBD1; CDR3 length: 15; J gene: TRBJ1-5; V gene: TRBV6-5; clone size: -; CDR3 protein: CASSPDRGREQPQHF; CDR3 DNA: TGTGCCAGCAGTCCTGACAGGGGGCGCGAGCAGCCCCAGCATTTT
D gene: -; CDR3 length: 15; J gene: TRBJ1-1; V gene: TRBV28; clone size: -; CDR3 protein: CASRPSTGMNTEAFF; CDR3 DNA: TGTGCCAGCAGGCCTTCCACAGGGATGAACACTGAAGCTTTCTTT
D gene: -; CDR3 length: 16; J gene: TRBJ1-2; V gene: TRBV7-9; clone size: -; CDR3 protein: CASSLELRYANYGYTF; CDR3 DNA: TGTGCCAGCAGCTTAGAGTTACGGTACGCTAACTATGGCTACACCTTC
D gene: -; CDR3 length: 13; J gene: TRBJ2-1; V gene: TRBV19; clone size: -; CDR3 protein: CASSIPPYNEQFF; CDR3 DNA: TGTGCCAGTAGTATACCCCCTTACAATGAGCAGTTCTTC
D gene: -; CDR3 length: 13; J gene: TRBJ1-1; V gene: TRBV6-6; clone size: -; CDR3 protein: CASSYSMNTEAFF; CDR3 DNA: TGTGCCAGCAGTTACTCGATGAACACTGAAGCTTTCTTT
D gene: TRBD1; CDR3 length: 15; J gene: TRBJ2-1; V gene: TRBV5-1; clone size: -; CDR3 protein: CASSQQGGSYNEQFF; CDR3 DNA: TGCGCCAGCAGCCAACAGGGGGGCTCCTACAATGAGCAGTTCTTC
D gene: TRBD1; CDR3 length: 14; J gene: TRBJ2-7; V gene: TRBV3-1/TRBV3-2; clone size: -; CDR3 protein: CASSLDRTSYEQYF; CDR3 DNA: TGTGCCAGCAGCCTGGACAGGACCTCCTACGAGCAGTACTTC
D gene: -; CDR3 length: 11; J gene: TRBJ2-4; V gene: TRBV24-1; clone size: -; CDR3 protein: CATSQADIQYF; CDR3 DNA: TGTGCCACCAGTCAGGCGGACATTCAGTACTTC